These 21 T cell receptor beta chains share one sample of origin, sequenced in a study of T cells after yellow fever vaccination. One entry per CDR3 protein results from TCRdb running MiXCR on the 5' RACE reads. The table records about 430,000 distinct CDR3 sequences, 18% of them present only once. The starting material was PBMCs, obtained before the yellow fever booster vaccination. These receptors came from a man between 18 and 35 years old who received the YFV17D yellow fever vaccine.

This clonotype appeared many times. The chain couples TRBV4-3 to TRBJ1-5, with D perhaps TRBD1 (6 bases). The V end was cut by 0 bases, the J end by 4 bases, with 16 bases between. Germline V gene sequence: CDR1 LGHNA, CDR2 YSLEER. The CDR3 is 17 amino acids. CDR3 loop: CASSQEAMGGLNQPQHF. The CDR3 DNA reads as TGCGCCAGCAGCCAAGAAGCAATGGGGGGGCTGAATCAGCCCCAGCATTTT.

The chain employs TRBV7-9 and TRBJ2-2, with 7 bases that match TRBD1. Losses at the gene ends were 6 bases for V and 4 bases for J; bases not matched to a gene: 2. Germline V CDR1 and CDR2: SEHNR, FQNEAQ (reference sequence). This CDR3 is 13 amino acids long. The CDR3 protein is CASRGQSTGELFF. The CDR3, as DNA: TGTGCCAGCAGGGGACAGAGCACCGGGGAGCTGTTTTTT.

This clonotype has only a few counts. The chain employs TRBV6-6 and TRBJ2-1; the D gene could be TRBD1 or TRBD2 (7 bases each). V was cut by 0 bases and J by 8 bases, with 26 bases left in between. Germline V gene lookup returns CDR1 MNHNY and CDR2 SVGAGI (reference sequence). This CDR3 is built from 19 residues. The CDR3 bases are TGTGCCAGCAGTTACTCGAGGTTGCTAGGGCACAGGGGAGGGGATGAGCAGTTCTTC. This encodes CASSYSRLLGHRGGDEQFF.

This clonotype was seen a few times. V and J are TRBV7-8 and TRBJ1-6, with a weak D call TRBD1 (5 bases). CDR3 size: 14 residues. CDR1 is SGHVS, CDR2 FQNEAQ, per germline. Deletions cut 2 bases from V and 7 bases from J, with 9 bases between. As DNA, the CDR3 is TGTGCCAGCAGCTTACGGGGGTGGAATTCACCCCTCCACTTT. Its protein product is CASSLRGWNSPLHF.

This clonotype was counted ten times or more. The chain combines TRBV4-2 with TRBJ1-2, with TRBD1 as a possible D gene (6 bases). The CDR3 loop spans 15 amino acids. The germline V gene has CDR1 LGHNA and CDR2 YNFKEQ. The germline V and J ends were trimmed by 0 bases and 7 bases, with 15 bases remaining between them. The CDR3 coding sequence is TGTGCCAGCAGCCAAGATTGGTCGGGGGCAGTTGGCTACACCTTC. Its protein is CASSQDWSGAVGYTF.

The chain combines TRBV6-5 with TRBJ1-2; no firm D call. Trimming removed 0 bases from V and 5 bases from J, with 13 bases in between. Germline V gene lookup returns CDR1 MNHEY and CDR2 SVGAGI. The CDR3 runs to 15 residues. The CDR3 region has the DNA TGTGCCAGCAGTTACTCGCGGGATTTCGGGTATGGCTACACCTTC. Protein sequence: CASSYSRDFGYGYTF.

This clonotype has a handful of counts. This rearrangement joins TRBV6-6 to TRBJ1-2; D remains unclear. From germline, CDR1 is MNHNY and CDR2 SVGAGI (reference sequence). V was pared by 3 bases and J by 5 bases, with 16 bases between. This CDR3 contains 15 residues. The CDR3 DNA sequence: TGTGCCAGCAGTTATCCCGGCGAGGACGAATATGGCTACACCTTC. Translating gives CASSYPGEDEYGYTF.

This clonotype was picked up a small number of times. The chain uses TRBV18 and TRBJ2-7; TRBD2 matches 11 bases. J gave up 4 bases and V 4 bases, and 9 bases lay outside the gene matches. The germline CDR1 and CDR2 sequences are KGHSH and LQKENI. This CDR3 comprises 16 residues. DNA for the CDR3: TGTGCCAGCTCACAAGCGGGGACTAGCGGAGCGTACGAGCAGTACGTC. Its translation: CASSQAGTSGAYEQYV.

Here the CDR3 reads CATSDSTREDQPQHF. CDR3 nucleotide sequence: TGTGCCACCAGTGATAGTACCAGGGAGGATCAGCCCCAGCATTTT. The rearrangement uses TRBV24-1 and TRBJ1-5; tentative D call: TRBD1 (5 bases). Germline lookup yields CDR1 KGHDR and CDR2 SFDVKD. The CDR3 loop spans 15 amino acids. V lost 3 bases and J lost 5, with 13 bases in between.

A few counts support this clonotype. This chain connects TRBV12-3 or TRBV12-4 to TRBJ1-6; D might be TRBD1 (5 bases). The CDR3 is made up of 15 amino acids. The germline V and J ends were trimmed by 2 bases and 6 bases, with 11 bases remaining between them. The CDR3 DNA reads TGTGCCAGCAGTTTAAGGGGATCCGGTAATTCACCCCTCCACTTT. This encodes CASSLRGSGNSPLHF.

The chain is built from TRBV7-6 and TRBJ1-1, with a tentative D call TRBD1 (5 bases). Trimming shortened V by 4 bases and J by 1 base, and 10 bases separated the two germline ends. The CDR3 is 14 amino acids. CDR1 is SGHVS and CDR2 is FNYEAQ in the germline V gene. CDR3 bases: TGTGCCAGCAGCTGGTCGGGGGAGAACACTGAAGCTTTCTTT. Translating it yields CASSWSGENTEAFF. Full variable domain (rest looked up from reference TRBV7-6 and TRBJ1-1): GAGVSQSPRYKVTKRGQDVALRCDPISGHVSLYWYRQALGQGPEFLTYFNYEAQQDKSGLPNDRFSAERPEGSISTLTIQRTEQRDSAMYRCASSWSGENTEAFFGQGTRLTVV.

This clonotype was picked up a small number of times. The chain joins TRBV21-1 to TRBJ2-1; whether TRBD1, the table's D call, matches the DNA was not checked. TRBV21-1 is a documented pseudogene. There are 15 residues in the CDR3. The CDR3 sequence is CAPRRRGGCRDEQFF. The CDR3 coding sequence is TGTGCCCCGCGGCGGAGGGGGGGGTGTAGGGATGAGCAGTTCTTC.

This clonotype was detected a few times. The chain is built from TRBV29-1 and TRBJ1-3; D remains ambiguous. The CDR3 sequence is 12 residues long. Germline CDR1 reads SQVTM; CDR2 reads ANQGSEA. V was trimmed by 7 bases and J by 0 bases, leaving 7 bases between them. The chain's CDR3 is CSASNSGNTIYF. The CDR3 coding sequence is TGCAGCGCCAGCAACTCTGGAAACACCATATATTTT.

The chain is built from TRBV18 and TRBJ2-2; D is ambiguous. V lost 2 bases, J lost 6 bases, and 4 bases lay in between. CDR1 is KGHSH and CDR2 is LQKENI in the germline V gene. This CDR3 comprises 12 residues. The CDR3 region is CASSPISGELFF. CDR3 bases: TGTGCCAGCTCACCAATCTCCGGGGAGCTGTTTTTT.

A remark on this clonotype: This may arise from a read error, as a much more abundant clone is one base away. The CDR3 region has the DNA TGTGCCAGCAGAGTCGGACAGGGGGGCGAAAAACTGTTTTTT. Translated: CASRVGQGGEKLFF. The rearrangement links TRBV7-9 to TRBJ1-4, with 10 bases identical to TRBD1. J was trimmed by 8 bases and V by 6 bases; bases with no gene match: 6. CDR1 and CDR2 (germline): SEHNR, FQNEAQ (reference sequence). CDR3 length: 14 amino acids. The entire variable domain, with the rest obtained from reference TRBV7-9 and TRBJ1-4, is as follows: DTGVSQNPRHKITKRGQNVTFRCDPISEHNRLYWYRQTLGQGPEFLTYFQNEAQLEKSRLLSDRFSAERPKGSFSTLEIQRTEQGDSAMYLCASRVGQGGEKLFFGSGTQLSVL.

The V call is TRBV7-2, the J call TRBJ2-1; 7 positions agree with TRBD2. This CDR3 spans 18 amino acids. With 1 base clipped from V and 5 bases from J, the junction kept 14 bases outside the gene matches. Germline V CDR1 and CDR2: SGHTA, FQGNSA. In DNA form, the CDR3 reads TGTGCCAGCAGCTTAGATTTCCGGCCAGCGGGGCTTCACAATGAGCAGTTCTTC. This encodes CASSLDFRPAGLHNEQFF.

The chain has TRBV24-1 and TRBJ2-1; TRBD1 matches at 8 bases. CDR3 length: 18 residues. The ends lost 4 bases at V and 7 bases at J; junction bases unmatched: 17. Germline CDR1 KGHDR, CDR2 SFDVKD. DNA of the CDR3: TGTGCCACCAGTGACCCCGGGAGATGGCAGGGGGCTTGGAATGAGCAGTTCTTC. This sequence encodes CATSDPGRWQGAWNEQFF.

This rearrangement joins TRBV5-1 to TRBJ2-4, with TRBD1 identical over 7 bases. V trimming: 4 bases; J trimming: 3 bases; junction bases outside the gene matches: 13. The germline CDR1 and CDR2 sequences are SGHRS and YFSETQ. This CDR3 region has 17 residues. This CDR3 is CASSPITGAGVKNIQYF. CDR3 DNA: TGCGCCAGCAGCCCCATTACAGGGGCTGGGGTCAAAAACATTCAGTACTTC.

This clonotype was seen many times. The rearrangement links TRBV10-3 to TRBJ2-7; D perhaps matches TRBD2 (6 bases). Trimming stripped 10 bases from V and 3 bases from J, with 10 bases between. The CDR3 has 11 residues. Germline V lookup: CDR1 ENHRY, CDR2 SYGVKD. The CDR3 DNA reads as TGTGCCACGAGGGACTTCTACGAGCAGTACGTC. Translated: CATRDFYEQYV.

This clonotype has just a few counts. The chain couples TRBV4-3 to TRBJ2-3; possibly TRBD1 or TRBD2 for D (6 bases each). The V gene lost 1 base and the J gene lost 7 bases, with 15 bases spanning the gap. The CDR3 contains 15 residues. Per the germline V gene, CDR1 is LGHNA and CDR2 is YSLEER. DNA for the CDR3: TGCGCCAGCAGCCAAGGGTCGGGGGCAATGCATACGCAGTATTTT. Translating it yields CASSQGSGAMHTQYF.

V gene TRBV4-1 combines with J gene TRBJ2-7, with D unresolved. The length of the CDR3 is 14 residues. V was cut by 0 bases and J by 2 bases, with 8 bases left in between. Germline V lookup: CDR1 MGHRA, CDR2 YSYEKL. Here the CDR3 DNA reads TGCGCCAGCAGCCAAGATAGACTCCCCTACGAGCAGTACTTC. It encodes CASSQDRLPYEQYF.